These T cell receptor beta chains were read from a single sample in a study of blood T cell repertoires in COVID-19. Assay: immunoSEQ multiplex PCR; the TCRdb copy retains only in-frame clones and omits some. Among 200,000 or so clones listed, approximately 80% were seen once. Sequences were obtained from peripheral blood. The origin of the receptors is a human donor with acute or convalescent COVID-19. The donor label of this sample is uncertain. Both conserved end residues are part of each CDR3. Fields, in order: J gene, clone size, D gene, V gene, CDR3 protein, CDR3 DNA. A D gene is named only where the DNA matches it firmly. Size is stated for part of the rows, as once, few or many counts, or as a class when the clone is expanded.

TRBJ1-1	few	NA	TRBV6-6	CASSQQKNTEAFF	TGTGCCAGCAGTCAACAGAAGAACACTGAAGCTTTCTTT
TRBJ2-1	NA	NA	TRBV20-1	CSASRGTTYNEQFF	TGCAGTGCCAGTAGGGGGACTACCTACAATGAGCAGTTCTTC
TRBJ2-3	NA	TRBD1	TRBV24-1	CATSDTGTGGFGADTQYF	TGTGCCACCAGTGACACCGGGACAGGGGGTTTTGGCGCAGATACGCAGTATTTT
TRBJ2-7	NA	TRBD1	TRBV25-1	CASSDPQGGGYEQYF	TGTGCCAGCAGTGACCCTCAAGGGGGCGGGTACGAGCAGTACTTC
TRBJ2-1	NA	TRBD1	TRBV6-1	CASSETGTGYYNEQFF	TGTGCCAGCAGTGAAACGGGGACAGGGTACTACAATGAGCAGTTCTTC
TRBJ1-6	NA	NA	TRBV5-1	CASSPGDGLNSPLHF	TGCGCCAGCAGCCCGGGGGACGGATTAAATTCACCCCTCCACTTT
TRBJ1-5	NA	TRBD1	TRBV2	CASSGDSLNQPQHF	TGTGCCAGCAGTGGGGACAGCCTCAATCAGCCCCAGCATTTT
TRBJ2-5	NA	NA	TRBV21-1	CASSRQETQYF	TGTGCCAGCAGCCGTCAAGAGACCCAGTACTTC
TRBJ2-1	NA	TRBD2	TRBV6-2/TRBV6-3	CASSPLGLGQNEQFF	TGTGCCAGCAGCCCCCTAGGACTAGGTCAAAATGAGCAGTTCTTC
TRBJ2-1	NA	TRBD1	TRBV7-2	CASSTDRGSYNEQFF	TGTGCCAGCAGTACCGACAGGGGCTCCTACAATGAGCAGTTCTTC
TRBJ1-3	NA	TRBD1	TRBV19	CASSLSGQGSGNTIYF	TGTGCCAGTAGTCTATCCGGACAGGGATCTGGAAACACCATATATTTT
TRBJ2-5	NA	TRBD2	TRBV9	CASSRTSGRVETQYF	TGTGCCAGCAGCAGAACTAGCGGGAGGGTGGAGACCCAGTACTTC
TRBJ2-6	NA	NA	TRBV19	CASSPDPTGSGANVLTF	TGTGCCAGTAGTCCGGACCCGACAGGCTCTGGGGCCAACGTCCTGACTTTC
TRBJ2-7	once	TRBD1	TRBV28	CASSPGTASSYEQYF	TGTGCCAGCAGTCCAGGGACAGCTAGCTCCTACGAGCAGTACTTC
TRBJ2-1	NA	NA	TRBV7-6	CASSPANLPYNEQFF	TGTGCCAGCAGCCCAGCGAATCTCCCGTACAATGAGCAGTTCTTC
TRBJ2-3	NA	NA	TRBV10-3	CAISGTEKPGDTQYF	TGTGCCATCAGTGGGACAGAGAAGCCGGGAGATACGCAGTATTTT
TRBJ1-4	NA	NA	TRBV10-3	CAISASGTPNEKLFF	TGTGCCATCAGTGCCTCCGGGACACCGAATGAAAAACTGTTTTTT
TRBJ1-2	NA	NA	TRBV11-2	CASSSGLNYGYTF	TGTGCCAGCAGCTCTGGACTGAACTATGGCTACACCTTC
TRBJ2-3	NA	NA	TRBV10-3	CAISESGRATTDTQYF	TGTGCCATCAGTGAAAGTGGGAGAGCTACCACAGATACGCAGTATTTT
TRBJ1-4	NA	NA	TRBV5-1	CASSLSGRGPNEKLFF	TGCGCCAGCAGCTTATCAGGCCGCGGGCCTAATGAAAAACTGTTTTTT
TRBJ2-1	many	NA	TRBV5-5	CASSFQGPLAVEQFF	TGTGCCAGCAGCTTCCAGGGACCTTTAGCGGTTGAGCAGTTCTTC
TRBJ2-5	NA	NA	TRBV11-2	CASSPTGRGQETQYF	TGTGCCAGCAGCCCGACGGGCAGGGGACAAGAGACCCAGTACTTC
TRBJ1-3	NA	NA	TRBV7-9	CASSLQGSLGNTIYF	TGTGCCAGCAGCTTACAGGGGTCCCTCGGAAACACCATATATTTT